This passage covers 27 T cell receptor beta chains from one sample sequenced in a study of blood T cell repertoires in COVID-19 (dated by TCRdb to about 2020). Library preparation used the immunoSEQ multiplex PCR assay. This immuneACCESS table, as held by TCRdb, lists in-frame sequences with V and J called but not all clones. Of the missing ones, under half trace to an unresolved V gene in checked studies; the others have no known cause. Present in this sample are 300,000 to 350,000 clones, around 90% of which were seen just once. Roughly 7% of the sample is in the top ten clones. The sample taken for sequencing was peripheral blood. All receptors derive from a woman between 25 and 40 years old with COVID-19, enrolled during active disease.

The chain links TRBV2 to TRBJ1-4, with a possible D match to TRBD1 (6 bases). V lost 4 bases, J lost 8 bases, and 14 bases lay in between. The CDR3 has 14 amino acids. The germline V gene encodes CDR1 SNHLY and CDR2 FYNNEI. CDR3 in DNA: TGTGCCAGCAGTGCGTCCCGGGGGGCCGAAAAACTGTTTTTT. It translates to CASSASRGAEKLFF.

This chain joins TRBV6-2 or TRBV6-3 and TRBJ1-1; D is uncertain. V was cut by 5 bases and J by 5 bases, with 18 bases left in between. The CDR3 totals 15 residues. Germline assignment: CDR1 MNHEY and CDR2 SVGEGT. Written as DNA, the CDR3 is TGTGCCAGCAGTCCACCGGACTTGTGGGGTACTGAAGCTTTCTTT. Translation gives CASSPPDLWGTEAFF.

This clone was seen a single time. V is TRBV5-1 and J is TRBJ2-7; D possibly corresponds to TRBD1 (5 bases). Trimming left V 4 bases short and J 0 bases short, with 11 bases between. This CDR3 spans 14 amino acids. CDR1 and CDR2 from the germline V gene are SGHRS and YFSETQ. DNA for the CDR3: TGCGCCAGCAGCCCGGACACCTTCTCCTACGAGCAGTACTTC. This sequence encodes CASSPDTFSYEQYF.

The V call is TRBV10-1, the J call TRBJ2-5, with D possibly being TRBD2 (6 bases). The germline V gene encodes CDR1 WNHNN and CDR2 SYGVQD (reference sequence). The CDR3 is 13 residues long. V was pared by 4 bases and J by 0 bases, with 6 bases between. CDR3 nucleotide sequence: TGCGCCAGCAGTGTAGCGGACCAAGAGACCCAGTACTTC. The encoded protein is CASSVADQETQYF.

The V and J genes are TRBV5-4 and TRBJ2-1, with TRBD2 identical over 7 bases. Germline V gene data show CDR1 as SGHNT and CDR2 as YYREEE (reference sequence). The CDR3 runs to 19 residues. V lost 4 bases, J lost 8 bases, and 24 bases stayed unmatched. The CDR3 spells CASSPLASAAGDAFDEQFF. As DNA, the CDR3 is TGTGCCAGCAGCCCCCTCGCATCGGCCGCGGGAGACGCCTTTGATGAGCAGTTCTTC.

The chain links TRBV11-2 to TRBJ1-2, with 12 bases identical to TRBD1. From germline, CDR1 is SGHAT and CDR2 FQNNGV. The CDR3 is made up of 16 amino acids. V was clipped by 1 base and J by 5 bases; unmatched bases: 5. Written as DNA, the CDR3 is TGTGCCAGCAGCTTAGGTGGGACAGGGGGCGAGTATGGCTACACCTTC. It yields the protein CASSLGGTGGEYGYTF.

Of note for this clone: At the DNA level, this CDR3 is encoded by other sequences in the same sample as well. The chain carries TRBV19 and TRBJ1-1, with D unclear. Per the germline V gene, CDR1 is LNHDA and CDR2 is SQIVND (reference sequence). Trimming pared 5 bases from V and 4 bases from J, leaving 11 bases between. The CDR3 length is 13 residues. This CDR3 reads CASSPGEFTEAFF. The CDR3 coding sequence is TGTGCCAGTAGTCCTGGGGAGTTCACTGAAGCTTTCTTT. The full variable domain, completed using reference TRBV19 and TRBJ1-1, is DGGITQSPKYLFRKEGQNVTLSCEQNLNHDAMYWYRQDPGQGLRLIYYSQIVNDFQKGDIAEGYSVSREKKESFPLTVTSAQKNPTAFYLCASSPGEFTEAFFGQGTRLTVV.

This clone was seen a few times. The CDR3 protein is CASSPMTGEYTEAFF. The CDR3 DNA is TGTGCCAGCAGCCCCATGACAGGGGAGTACACTGAAGCTTTCTTT. V gene TRBV14 combines with J gene TRBJ1-1, with 8 bases lining up with TRBD1. The germline CDR1 and CDR2 sequences are SGHDN and FVKESK. The CDR3 consists of 15 residues. The V segment lost 4 bases and the J segment 3 bases; nucleotides outside the gene matches: 7.

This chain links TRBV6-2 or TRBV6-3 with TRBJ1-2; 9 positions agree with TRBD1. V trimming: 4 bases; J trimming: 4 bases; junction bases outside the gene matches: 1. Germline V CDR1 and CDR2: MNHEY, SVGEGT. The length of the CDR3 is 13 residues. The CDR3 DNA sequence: TGTGCCAGCAGTTGGGGACAGGGCTATGGCTACACCTTC. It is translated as CASSWGQGYGYTF.

For the CDR3, the DNA is TGTGCCAGTAGTATAGATCGGACGGTCGGGAAGCAGTTCTTC. Encoded protein: CASSIDRTVGKQFF. The chain joins TRBV19 to TRBJ2-1, with a weak D call TRBD2 (5 bases). V lost 0 bases and J 11 bases, leaving 14 bases between the germline ends. Germline-derived CDR1 and CDR2 are LNHDA and SQIVND (reference sequence). The CDR3 runs to 14 residues.

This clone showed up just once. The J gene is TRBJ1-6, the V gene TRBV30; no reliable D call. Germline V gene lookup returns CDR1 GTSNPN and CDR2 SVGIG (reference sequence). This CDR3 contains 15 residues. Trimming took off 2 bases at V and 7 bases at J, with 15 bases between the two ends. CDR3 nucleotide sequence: TGTGCCTGGAGTTTAGGGAGGAAGGGAAATTCACCCCTCCACTTT. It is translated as CAWSLGRKGNSPLHF.

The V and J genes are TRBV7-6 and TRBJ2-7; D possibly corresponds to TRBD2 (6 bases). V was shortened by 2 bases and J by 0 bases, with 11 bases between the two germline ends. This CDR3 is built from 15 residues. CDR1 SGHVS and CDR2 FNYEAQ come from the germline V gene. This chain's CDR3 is CASSLYVRGSYEQYF. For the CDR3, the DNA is TGTGCCAGCAGCTTATACGTGCGGGGCTCCTACGAGCAGTACTTC.

The CDR3 protein is CASSAEGHITDTQYF. Written as DNA, the CDR3 is TGTGCCAGCAGCGCCGAGGGACATATCACAGATACGCAGTATTTT. V and J are TRBV9 and TRBJ2-3; tentatively, D is TRBD1 (6 bases). This CDR3 comprises 15 residues. Germline loops: CDR1 SGDLS, CDR2 YYNGEE. The V gene lost 3 bases and the J gene lost 2 bases, with 13 bases spanning the gap.

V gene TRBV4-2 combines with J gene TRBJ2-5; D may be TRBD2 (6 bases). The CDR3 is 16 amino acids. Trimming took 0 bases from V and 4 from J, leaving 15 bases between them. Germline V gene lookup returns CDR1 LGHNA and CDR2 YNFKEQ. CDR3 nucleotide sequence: TGTGCCAGCAGCCAAGATGGCGGGCGTAGCGGAGAGACCCAGTACTTC. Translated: CASSQDGGRSGETQYF.

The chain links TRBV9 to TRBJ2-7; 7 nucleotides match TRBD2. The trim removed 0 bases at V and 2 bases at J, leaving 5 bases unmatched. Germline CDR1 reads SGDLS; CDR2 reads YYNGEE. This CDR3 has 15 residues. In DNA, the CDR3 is TGTGCCAGCAGCGTAGAGGCTAGCGGTCCCTACGAGCAGTACTTC. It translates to CASSVEASGPYEQYF.

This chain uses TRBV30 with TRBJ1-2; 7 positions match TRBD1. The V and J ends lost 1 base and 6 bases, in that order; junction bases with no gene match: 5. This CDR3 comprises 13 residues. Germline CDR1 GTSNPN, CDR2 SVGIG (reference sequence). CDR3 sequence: CAWSADRVNGYTF. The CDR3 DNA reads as TGTGCCTGGAGTGCTGACAGGGTTAATGGCTACACCTTC.

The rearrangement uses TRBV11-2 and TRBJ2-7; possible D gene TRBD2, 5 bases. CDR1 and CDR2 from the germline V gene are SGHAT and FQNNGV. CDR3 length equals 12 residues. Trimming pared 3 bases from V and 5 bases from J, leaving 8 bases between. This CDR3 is CASSLRVNEQYF. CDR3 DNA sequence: TGTGCCAGCAGCTTGCGGGTGAACGAGCAGTACTTC.

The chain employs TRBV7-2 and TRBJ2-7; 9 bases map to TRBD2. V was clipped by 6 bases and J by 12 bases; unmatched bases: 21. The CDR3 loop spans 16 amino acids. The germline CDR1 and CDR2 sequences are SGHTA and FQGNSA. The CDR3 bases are TGTGCCAGCAGTCCATGGGGGGAGGGGGGACTAGCACCCGTGTACTTC. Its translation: CASSPWGEGGLAPVYF. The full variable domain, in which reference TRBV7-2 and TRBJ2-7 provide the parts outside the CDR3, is GAGVSQSPSNKVTEKGKDVELRCDPISGHTALYWYRQSLGQGLEFLIYFQGNSAPDKSGLPSDRFSAERTGGSVSTLTIQRTQQEDSAVYLCASSPWGEGGLAPVYFGPGTRLTVT.

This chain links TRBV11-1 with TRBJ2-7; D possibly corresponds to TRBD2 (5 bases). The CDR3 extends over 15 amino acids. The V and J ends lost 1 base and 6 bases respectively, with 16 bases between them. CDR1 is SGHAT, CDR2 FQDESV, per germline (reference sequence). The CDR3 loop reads CASSLEGPLAREQYF. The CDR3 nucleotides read TGTGCCAGCAGCTTAGAAGGTCCCCTAGCACGCGAGCAGTACTTC.

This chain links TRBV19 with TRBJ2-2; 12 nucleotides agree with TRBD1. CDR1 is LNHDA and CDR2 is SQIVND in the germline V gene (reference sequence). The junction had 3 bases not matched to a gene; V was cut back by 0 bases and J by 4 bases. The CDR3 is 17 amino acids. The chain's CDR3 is CASSIEGTGGITGELFF. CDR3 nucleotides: TGTGCCAGTAGTATAGAGGGGACAGGGGGCATCACCGGGGAGCTGTTTTTT.

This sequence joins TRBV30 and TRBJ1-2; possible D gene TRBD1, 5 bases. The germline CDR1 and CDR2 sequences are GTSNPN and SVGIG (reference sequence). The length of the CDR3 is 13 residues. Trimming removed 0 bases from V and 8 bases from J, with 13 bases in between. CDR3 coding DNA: TGTGCCTGGAGTGTTAAGGGAGGGGCCGGCTACACCTTC. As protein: CAWSVKGGAGYTF. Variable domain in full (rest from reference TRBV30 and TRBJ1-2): SQTIHQWPATLVQPVGSPLSLECTVEGTSNPNLYWYRQAAGRGLQLLFYSVGIGQISSEVPQNLSASRPQDRQFILSSKKLLLSDSGFYLCAWSVKGGAGYTFGSGTRLTVV.

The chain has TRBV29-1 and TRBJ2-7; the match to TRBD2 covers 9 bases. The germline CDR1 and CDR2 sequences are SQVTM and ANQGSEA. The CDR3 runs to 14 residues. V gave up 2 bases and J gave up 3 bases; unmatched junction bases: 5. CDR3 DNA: TGCAGCGTTGAATTGGCTAGCGGGATCTACGAGCAGTACTTC. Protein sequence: CSVELASGIYEQYF.

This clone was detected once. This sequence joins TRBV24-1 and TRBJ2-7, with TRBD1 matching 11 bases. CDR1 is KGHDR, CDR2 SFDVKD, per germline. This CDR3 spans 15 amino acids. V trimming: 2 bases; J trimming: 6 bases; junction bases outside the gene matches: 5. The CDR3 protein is CATSDSDRGPGEQYF. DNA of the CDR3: TGTGCCACCAGTGATTCGGACAGGGGGCCGGGCGAGCAGTACTTC.

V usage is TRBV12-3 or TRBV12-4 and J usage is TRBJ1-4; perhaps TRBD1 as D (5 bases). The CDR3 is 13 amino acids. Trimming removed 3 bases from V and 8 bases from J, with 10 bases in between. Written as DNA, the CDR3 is TGTGCCAGCAGTTTCAGGGTCGGGGAAAAACTGTTTTTT. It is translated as CASSFRVGEKLFF.

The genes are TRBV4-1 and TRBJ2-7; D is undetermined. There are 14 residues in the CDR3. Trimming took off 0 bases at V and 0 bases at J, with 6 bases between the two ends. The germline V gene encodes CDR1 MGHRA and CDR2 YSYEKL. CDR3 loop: CASSQERYSYEQYF. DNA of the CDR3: TGCGCCAGCAGCCAAGAGCGGTACTCCTACGAGCAGTACTTC.

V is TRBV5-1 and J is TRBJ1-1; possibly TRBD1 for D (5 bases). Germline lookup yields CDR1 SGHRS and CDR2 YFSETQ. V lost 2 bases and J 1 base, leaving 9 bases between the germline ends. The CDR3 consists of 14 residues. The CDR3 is CASSFRGRNTEAFF. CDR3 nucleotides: TGCGCCAGCAGCTTTAGGGGCCGGAACACTGAAGCTTTCTTT.

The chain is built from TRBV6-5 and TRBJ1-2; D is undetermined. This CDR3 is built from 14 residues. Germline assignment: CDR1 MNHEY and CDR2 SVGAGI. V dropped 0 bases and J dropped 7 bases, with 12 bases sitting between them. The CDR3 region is CASSYSVREGGYTF. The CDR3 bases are TGTGCCAGCAGTTACTCGGTGAGGGAGGGTGGCTACACCTTC.